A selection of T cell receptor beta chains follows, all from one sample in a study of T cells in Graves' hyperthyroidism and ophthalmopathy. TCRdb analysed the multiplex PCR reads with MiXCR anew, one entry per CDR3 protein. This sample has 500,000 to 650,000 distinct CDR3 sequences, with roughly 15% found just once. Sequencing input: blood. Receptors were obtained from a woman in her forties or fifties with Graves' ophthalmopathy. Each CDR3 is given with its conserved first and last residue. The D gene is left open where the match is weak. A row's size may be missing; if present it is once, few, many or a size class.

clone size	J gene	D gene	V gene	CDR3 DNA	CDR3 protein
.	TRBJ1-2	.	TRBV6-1	TGTGCCAGCATTGAGACTGGGAACTATGGCTACACCTTC	CASIETGNYGYTF
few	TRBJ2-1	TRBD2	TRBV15	TGTGCCACCAGCAGATTTACTAGCGGGAGGGTGTTTGAGCAGTTCTTC	CATSRFTSGRVFEQFF
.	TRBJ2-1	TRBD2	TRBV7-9	TGTGCCAGCAGCTTAGGAAGGGGGGGTGCGGGAGGCTCCTACAATGAGCAGTTCTTC	CASSLGRGGAGGSYNEQFF
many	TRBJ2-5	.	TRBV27	TGTGCCAGCAGTTTATTTAACGCCGGCGTAGAGACCCAGTACTTC	CASSLFNAGVETQYF
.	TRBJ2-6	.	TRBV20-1	TGCAGTGCTCCCATGAGCAGCTCTGGGGCCAACGTCCTGACTTTC	CSAPMSSSGANVLTF
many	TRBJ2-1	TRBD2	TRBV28	TGTGCCAGCAGTTTCTCACTAGCGGGAGTATACAATGAGCAGTTCTTC	CASSFSLAGVYNEQFF
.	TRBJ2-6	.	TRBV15	TGTGCCACCAGCGGACAGTCCTCTGGGGCCAACGTCCCGACTTTC	CATSGQSSGANVPTF
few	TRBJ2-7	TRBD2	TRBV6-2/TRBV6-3	TGTGCCAGCAGTCCTCTTAGACTAGCGGGAGCCTCTGAGCAGTACTTC	CASSPLRLAGASEQYF
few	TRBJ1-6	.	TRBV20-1	TGCAGTGCTAGCAGGCTTGGGCTCGAGACCGGCAGCTCCTATAATTCACCCCTCCACTTT	CSASRLGLETGSSYNSPLHF
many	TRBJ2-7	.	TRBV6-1	TGTGCCAGCAGTCGGGACCAAAGCTCCTACGAGCAGTACTTC	CASSRDQSSYEQYF
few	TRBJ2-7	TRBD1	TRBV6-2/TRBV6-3	TGTGCCAGCAGGCCGAACCTCCGGGACAGGGCTGGAAACGAGCAGTACTTC	CASRPNLRDRAGNEQYF
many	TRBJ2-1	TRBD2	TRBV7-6	TGTGCCAGCAGCCAATTGACTAGCGGACGTAGGAATGAGCAGTTCTTC	CASSQLTSGRRNEQFF
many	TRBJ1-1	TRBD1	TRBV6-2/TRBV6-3	TGTGCCAGCAGCGTGTCTAGGGGGCACACTGAAGCTTTCTTT	CASSVSRGHTEAFF
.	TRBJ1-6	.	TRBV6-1	TGTGCCAGCAGAAGCCCCGGGACTAGCTCCTATAATTCACCCCTCCACTTT	CASRSPGTSSYNSPLHF
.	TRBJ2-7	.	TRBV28	TGTGCCAGTTGGGGGCGGTACGAGCAGTACTTC	CASWGRYEQYF
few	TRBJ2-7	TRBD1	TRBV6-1	TGTGCCAGCAGTCGAGACAGGGTCGGATCCTACGAGCAGTACTTC	CASSRDRVGSYEQYF
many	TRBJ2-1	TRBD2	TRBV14	TGTGCCAGCAGCCATAGAACAGCGGGAGGTACTGAGCAGTTCTTC	CASSHRTAGGTEQFF
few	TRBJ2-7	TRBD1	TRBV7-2	TGTGCCAGCAGCTGCCCGGGACAGGGGTTTAGCGAGCAGTACTTC	CASSCPGQGFSEQYF
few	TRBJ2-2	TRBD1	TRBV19	TGTGCCAGTAGACAACAGGGGTCGAACACCGGGGAGCTGTTTTTT	CASRQQGSNTGELFF
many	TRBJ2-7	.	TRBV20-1	TGCAGTGCTAGAGAATTACATCCCGAGCAGTACTTC	CSARELHPEQYF